The 27 T cell receptor beta chains reported below all come from one sample, sequenced in a study of T cells in pancreatic ductal adenocarcinoma. No neoadjuvant therapy was given to the selected pancreatic ductal adenocarcinoma patients before their surgery. Repertoires were generated with immunoSEQ multiplex PCR, while TCRdb's copy carries only in-frame clones and drops some. The sample includes more than 85,000 clones, over 90% of them seen just once. Material for sequencing was PBMCs. These receptors originate from a human donor with pancreatic ductal adenocarcinoma.

The chain recombines TRBV7-2 with TRBJ2-3; maybe TRBD2 (5 bases). Trimming pared 1 base from V and 7 bases from J, leaving 18 bases between. The CDR3 is 16 amino acids. CDR1 is SGHTA and CDR2 is FQGNSA in the germline V gene. CDR3 amino acids: CASSLVSRVLSHTQYF. The CDR3 DNA follows: TGTGCCAGCAGCTTAGTGTCGCGGGTCTTAAGCCATACGCAGTATTTT.

This chain uses TRBV7-8 with TRBJ2-5; TRBD2 is a possible D gene (6 bases). The CDR3 has 16 residues. CDR1 and CDR2 (germline): SGHVS, FQNEAQ. Trimming took off 0 bases at V and 4 bases at J, with 15 bases between the two ends. Here the CDR3 reads CASSLAPGARGETQYF. DNA of the CDR3: TGTGCCAGCAGCTTAGCGCCCGGGGCGCGGGGAGAGACCCAGTACTTC.

This clone appeared once. V is TRBV29-1 and J is TRBJ2-7; D might be TRBD2 (6 bases). CDR3 length equals 16 residues. The germline V gene has CDR1 SQVTM and CDR2 ANQGSEA. Trimming took 7 bases from V and 4 from J, leaving 26 bases between them. The CDR3 nucleotides read TGCAGCGCCCTAGTTGCGCTAGCGAAACCATCGTACGAGCAGTACTTC. It codes for CSALVALAKPSYEQYF.

This chain links TRBV29-1 with TRBJ2-3; D is perhaps TRBD2 (5 bases). This CDR3 has 14 amino acids. Germline V gene sequence: CDR1 SQVTM, CDR2 ANQGSEA. V gave up 4 bases and J gave up 8 bases, with 19 bases separating them. CDR3 loop: CSVARELGVGTQYF. The CDR3 nucleotides read TGCAGCGTTGCTAGGGAACTAGGTGTTGGTACGCAGTATTTT.

The V call is TRBV5-1, the J call TRBJ2-3, with 8 bases matching TRBD1. Trimming removed 5 bases from V and 4 bases from J; junction bases left unmatched: 9. Germline-derived CDR1 and CDR2 are SGHRS and YFSETQ. The CDR3 sequence is 15 residues long. Written as DNA, the CDR3 is TGCGCCAGCAGTTGGACAGGGCGGCGGTCAGATACGCAGTATTTT. It codes for CASSWTGRRSDTQYF.

The chain has TRBV2 and TRBJ2-1; the D gene is possibly TRBD2 (6 bases). Germline CDR1 SNHLY, CDR2 FYNNEI. The CDR3 has 16 amino acids. V dropped 5 bases and J dropped 3 bases, with 17 bases sitting between them. The CDR3 DNA is TGTGCCAGCAGTCGAACCCGGGACTTAGACTACAATGAGCAGTTCTTC. Translation: CASSRTRDLDYNEQFF.

The chain recombines TRBV28 with TRBJ2-7; TRBD1 matches at 11 bases. The germline CDR1 and CDR2 sequences are MDHEN and SYDVKM. V lost 4 bases to trimming and J lost 2 bases; unmatched junction nucleotides: 7. The CDR3 loop spans 16 amino acids. CDR3 coding DNA: TGTGCCAGCAGTTCCTTAGGACAGGGGGCCCCCTACGAGCAGTACTTC. Translation: CASSSLGQGAPYEQYF.

The chain uses TRBV4-1 and TRBJ1-5, with 7 bases matching TRBD1. The CDR3 consists of 15 residues. Germline V gives CDR1 MGHRA, CDR2 YSYEKL. Germline trimming cut 2 bases from V and 5 bases from J; bases unmatched to any gene: 6. The CDR3 sequence is CASSQIQGLDQPQHF. The CDR3 DNA follows: TGCGCCAGCAGCCAAATACAGGGGTTGGATCAGCCCCAGCATTTT.

The chain has TRBV19 and TRBJ2-3; TRBD1 matches at 11 bases. The CDR3 totals 15 residues. Trimming removed 4 bases from V and 6 bases from J; junction bases left unmatched: 6. Germline CDR1 is LNHDA and CDR2 is SQIVND (reference sequence). This CDR3 reads CASSTGQGARDTQYF. CDR3 coding DNA: TGTGCCAGTAGTACCGGACAGGGGGCTCGGGATACGCAGTATTTT.

The genes are TRBV30 and TRBJ1-3; maybe TRBD1 (5 bases). Trimming took off 7 bases at V and 0 bases at J, with 13 bases between the two ends. CDR1 and CDR2 from the germline V gene are GTSNPN and SVGIG (reference sequence). The CDR3 length is 14 residues. CDR3 residues: CAYSQAFSGNTIYF. The CDR3 bases are TGTGCCTATTCACAGGCTTTCTCTGGAAACACCATATATTTT.

The chain couples TRBV7-2 to TRBJ2-3, with 7 bases lining up with TRBD2. V lost 5 bases, J lost 3 bases, and 11 bases stayed unmatched. CDR1 is SGHTA, CDR2 FQGNSA, per germline. This CDR3 spans 16 amino acids. CDR3 in DNA: TGTGCCAGCAGCCCTCGGCGAGGCGGGAGTACAGATACGCAGTATTTT. Residues: CASSPRRGGSTDTQYF.

The chain has TRBV15 and TRBJ2-7; tentatively, D is TRBD2 (6 bases). Per the germline V gene, CDR1 is LNHNV and CDR2 is YYDKDF (reference sequence). This CDR3 region has 15 residues. Trimming pared 0 bases from V and 2 bases from J, leaving 11 bases between. CDR3 in amino acids: CATSREPGTPYEQYF. The CDR3 DNA follows: TGTGCCACCAGCAGAGAGCCGGGGACTCCCTACGAGCAGTACTTC.

V and J are TRBV7-8 and TRBJ2-7; D may be TRBD2 (6 bases). V lost 1 base and J 3 bases, leaving 10 bases between the germline ends. The CDR3 is 14 amino acids. Germline-derived CDR1 and CDR2 are SGHVS and FQNEAQ. CDR3 nucleotides: TGTGCCAGCAGCTTAGAGGGCGGGATCTACGAGCAGTACTTC. Its protein product is CASSLEGGIYEQYF.

The chain is built from TRBV6-1 and TRBJ2-7, with TRBD1 matching over 7 bases. Germline V lookup: CDR1 MNHNS, CDR2 SASEGT. Trimming cost V 6 bases and J 2 bases; bases outside gene matches: 4. The CDR3 is 13 residues long. The CDR3 DNA sequence: TGTGCCAGCAGAGGGGGCCAAACCTACGAGCAGTACTTC. Its protein product is CASRGGQTYEQYF.

The chain joins TRBV19 to TRBJ1-1; 7 bases agree with TRBD1. Germline trimming cut 6 bases from V and 4 bases from J; bases unmatched to any gene: 11. The germline V gene encodes CDR1 LNHDA and CDR2 SQIVND (reference sequence). CDR3 length: 15 amino acids. The CDR3 loop reads CASSLHDREGTEAFF. The CDR3 bases are TGTGCCAGTAGCCTCCACGACAGGGAAGGCACTGAAGCTTTCTTT.

This chain uses TRBV19 with TRBJ2-2; the D gene is possibly TRBD1 (5 bases). Germline-derived CDR1 and CDR2 are LNHDA and SQIVND (reference sequence). This CDR3 region has 14 residues. V dropped 5 bases and J dropped 4 bases, with 11 bases sitting between them. The CDR3 sequence is CASSPSGLTGELFF. In DNA form, the CDR3 reads TGTGCCAGTAGTCCCTCAGGGCTCACCGGGGAGCTGTTTTTT.

V and J are TRBV28 and TRBJ2-5; D might be TRBD1 (6 bases). Germline loops: CDR1 MDHEN, CDR2 SYDVKM. Trimming left V 5 bases short and J 2 bases short, with 9 bases between. This CDR3 has 13 residues. The CDR3 nucleotides are TGTGCCAGCAGTACCGACAGGCAAGAGACCCAGTACTTC. Its translation: CASSTDRQETQYF.

The chain recombines TRBV11-2 with TRBJ2-5, with D maybe TRBD2 (5 bases). Trimming took off 5 bases at V and 2 bases at J, with 15 bases between the two ends. The length of the CDR3 is 15 residues. Per germline, CDR1 SGHAT and CDR2 FQNNGV. CDR3 sequence reads: CASSQNGLTQETQYF. The DNA for the CDR3 is TGTGCCAGCAGCCAAAACGGACTTACACAAGAGACCCAGTACTTC.

The chain has TRBV14 and TRBJ1-2, with D unresolved. The germline V and J ends were trimmed by 3 bases and 7 bases, with 12 bases remaining between them. Germline assignment: CDR1 SGHDN and CDR2 FVKESK. The CDR3 has 13 residues. CDR3 protein: CASSHAGGSGYTF. The CDR3 DNA sequence: TGTGCCAGCAGCCACGCAGGAGGCTCTGGCTACACCTTC.

This clone was seen only once. This chain links TRBV19 with TRBJ1-3; no reliable D call. CDR1 LNHDA and CDR2 SQIVND come from the germline V gene (reference sequence). V was pared by 0 bases and J by 0 bases, with 6 bases between. The length of the CDR3 is 15 residues. The DNA for the CDR3 is TGTGCCAGTAGTATAGAGCGGGGCTCTGGAAACACCATATATTTT. It is translated as CASSIERGSGNTIYF.

The rearrangement links TRBV29-1 to TRBJ2-3, with D possibly TRBD2 on 6 matching bases. The V and J ends lost 3 bases and 6 bases respectively, with 10 bases between them. The germline gives CDR1 SQVTM, CDR2 ANQGSEA. This CDR3 contains 12 residues. The CDR3 sequence: CSVDRAGDTQYF. For the CDR3, the DNA is TGCAGCGTTGACAGGGCGGGGGATACGCAGTATTTT.

V gene TRBV4-2 combines with J gene TRBJ2-7; 11 bases fit TRBD2. The length of the CDR3 is 20 residues. J gave up 4 bases and V 0 bases, and 17 bases lay outside the gene matches. Germline V gene data show CDR1 as LGHNA and CDR2 as YNFKEQ. Written as DNA, the CDR3 is TGTGCCAGCAGCCAAGATCCGGCGTTTAGTTGGGGACTAGCGGAGTACGAGCAGTACTTC. This sequence encodes CASSQDPAFSWGLAEYEQYF.

This clone was observed a single time. The rearrangement links TRBV10-3 to TRBJ2-7; possible D gene TRBD1, 5 bases. CDR1 and CDR2 (germline): ENHRY, SYGVKD. CDR3 length: 12 amino acids. CDR3 loop: CATGIRVYEQYF. As DNA, the CDR3 is TGTGCGACGGGTATCAGGGTATACGAGCAGTACTTC.

The V and J genes are TRBV30 and TRBJ2-3; D may be TRBD1 (6 bases). V was trimmed by 5 bases and J by 6 bases, leaving 18 bases between them. The CDR3 spans 14 residues. CDR1 and CDR2 from the germline V gene are GTSNPN and SVGIG (reference sequence). Written as DNA, the CDR3 is TGTGCCTGGGGGGGCAGCTCAATAGCGGATACGCAGTATTTT. Its protein is CAWGGSSIADTQYF.

This chain uses TRBV4-1 with TRBJ2-7; TRBD2 agrees at 7 bases. CDR3 length equals 15 residues. Per germline, CDR1 MGHRA and CDR2 YSYEKL. Losses at the gene ends were 2 bases for V and 2 bases for J; bases not matched to a gene: 6. The CDR3 coding sequence is TGCGCCAGCAGCCAATTTGCGGGAGCTACCTACGAGCAGTACTTC. Translated: CASSQFAGATYEQYF.

The chain couples TRBV7-9 to TRBJ2-7; a possible D gene is TRBD1 (5 bases). V shed 3 bases and J shed 3 bases, with 9 bases lying between them. Germline V gene lookup returns CDR1 SEHNR and CDR2 FQNEAQ (reference sequence). This CDR3 comprises 13 residues. This chain's CDR3 is CASSFGRVYEQYF. CDR3 nucleotides: TGTGCCAGCAGCTTTGGCAGGGTCTACGAGCAGTACTTC.

The chain joins TRBV18 to TRBJ2-2; unclear D gene. CDR3 size: 13 residues. Germline-derived CDR1 and CDR2 are KGHSH and LQKENI. V was pared by 3 bases and J by 7 bases, with 9 bases between. CDR3 sequence reads: CASSPPQYGELFF. CDR3 bases: TGTGCCAGCTCACCTCCACAGTACGGGGAGCTGTTTTTT.